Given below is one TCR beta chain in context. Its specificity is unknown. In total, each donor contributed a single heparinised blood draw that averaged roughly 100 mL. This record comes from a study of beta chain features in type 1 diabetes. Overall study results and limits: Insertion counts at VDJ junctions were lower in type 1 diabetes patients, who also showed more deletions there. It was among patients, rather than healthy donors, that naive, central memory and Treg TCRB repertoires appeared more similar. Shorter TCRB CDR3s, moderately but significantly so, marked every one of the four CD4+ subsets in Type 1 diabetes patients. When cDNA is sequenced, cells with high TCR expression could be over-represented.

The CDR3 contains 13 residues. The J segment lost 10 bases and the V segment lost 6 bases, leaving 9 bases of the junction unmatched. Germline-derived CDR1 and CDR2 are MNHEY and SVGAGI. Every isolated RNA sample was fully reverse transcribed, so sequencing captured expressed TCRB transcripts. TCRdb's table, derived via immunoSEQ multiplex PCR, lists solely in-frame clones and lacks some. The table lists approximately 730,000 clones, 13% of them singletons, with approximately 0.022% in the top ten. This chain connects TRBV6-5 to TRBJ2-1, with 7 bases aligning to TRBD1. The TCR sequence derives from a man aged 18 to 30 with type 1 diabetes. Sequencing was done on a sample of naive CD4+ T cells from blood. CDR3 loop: CASSADRFREQFF. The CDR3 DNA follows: TGTGCCAGCAGCGCGGACAGGTTTAGGGAGCAGTTCTTC.